Following are 18 T cell receptor beta chains from one sample sequenced in a study of PD-1 blockade in classical Hodgkin lymphoma. TCRdb's table, derived via immunoSEQ multiplex PCR, lists solely in-frame clones and lacks some. Altogether 35,000 to 50,000 clones are present, 76% being singletons, with the ten largest covering 20% to 25%. Relapse after autologous stem cell transplantation occurred in every patient, and brentuximab vedotin exposure varied. The sample here was peripheral blood mononuclear cells (PBMCs), taken at baseline. These receptors originate from a human donor with classical Hodgkin lymphoma.

This chain links TRBV7-9 with TRBJ1-5; D is unresolved. V was clipped by 1 base and J by 3 bases, with 10 bases between them. Per germline, CDR1 SEHNR and CDR2 FQNEAQ (reference sequence). The CDR3 length is 15 residues. The CDR3 DNA is TGTGCCAGCAGCTTAGGCGGAGGGAACAATCAGCCCCAGCATTTT. This translates into CASSLGGGNNQPQHF.

This clone was observed a single time. The genes are TRBV25-1 and TRBJ1-2; D possibly corresponds to TRBD1 (6 bases). This CDR3 is 14 amino acids long. V lost 6 bases and J 8 bases, leaving 19 bases between the germline ends. Germline CDR1 and CDR2: MGHDK and SYGVNS. CDR3 amino acids: CASRREGGPSGYTF. The CDR3 DNA reads TGTGCCAGCAGGAGGGAGGGGGGGCCGAGCGGCTACACCTTC.

The chain combines TRBV19 with TRBJ2-7; 8 nucleotides agree with TRBD1. After removal of 0 bases from V and 3 bases from J, the junction contained 4 bases not matched to a gene. This CDR3 spans 15 amino acids. Germline V gene sequence: CDR1 LNHDA, CDR2 SQIVND (reference sequence). CDR3 protein: CASSIEGTGIYEQYF. CDR3 nucleotides: TGTGCCAGTAGTATAGAAGGGACAGGAATCTACGAGCAGTACTTC.

This chain connects TRBV19 to TRBJ1-4, with D possibly TRBD1 on 6 matching bases. V was clipped by 5 bases and J by 7 bases, with 11 bases between them. The CDR3 runs 13 residues. The germline V gene encodes CDR1 LNHDA and CDR2 SQIVND (reference sequence). The CDR3 here is CASSRPGVEKLFF. DNA for the CDR3: TGTGCCAGTAGTCGGCCAGGGGTTGAAAAACTGTTTTTT.

This clone was seen only once. The V call is TRBV6-6, the J call TRBJ1-6; weak D call: TRBD1 (5 bases). The germline V and J ends were trimmed by 5 bases and 14 bases, with 16 bases remaining between them. The CDR3 is 13 residues long. Germline CDR1 reads MNHNY; CDR2 reads SVGAGI (reference sequence). CDR3 DNA: TGTGCCAGCAGTCAACAGCGGCCGGGGGCCCTCCACTTT. It yields the protein CASSQQRPGALHF.

This chain uses TRBV6-5 with TRBJ1-2; D is perhaps TRBD1 (5 bases). The V gene's germline CDR1 is MNHEY and CDR2 SVGAGI. The CDR3 is 15 amino acids. Between the trimmed V and J ends, which lost 7 bases and 5 bases, there was a span of 20 bases. CDR3 in DNA: TGTGCCAGCACCTACGGGGCAGGTCAGCGATATGGCTACACCTTC. This codes for CASTYGAGQRYGYTF.

CDR3 DNA sequence: TGTGCCAGCCGGGCACTGAACACTGAAGCTTTCTTT. It is translated as CASRALNTEAFF. This chain joins TRBV2 and TRBJ1-1; D call uncertain. Germline values: CDR1 SNHLY, CDR2 FYNNEI. This CDR3 is built from 12 residues. The V end was cut by 8 bases, the J end by 0 bases, with 7 bases between.

J is TRBJ2-7 and V is TRBV6-5; 10 nucleotides line up with TRBD1. The V gene's germline CDR1 is MNHEY and CDR2 SVGAGI. This CDR3 is 13 amino acids long. The trim removed 6 bases at V and 4 bases at J, leaving 3 bases unmatched. The CDR3 spells CASRDRGLYEQYF. The CDR3 DNA sequence: TGTGCCAGCAGAGACAGGGGGCTTTACGAGCAGTACTTC.

Points on this clone: Other DNA sequences in the same sample also yield this CDR3. This rearrangement joins TRBV6-6 to TRBJ1-1; D is unresolved. The V end lost 2 bases, the J end lost 1 base, and 5 bases lay between the germline ends. This CDR3 region has 13 residues. The germline gives CDR1 MNHNY, CDR2 SVGAGI (reference sequence). For the CDR3, the DNA is TGTGCCAGCAGTTACGGGCAGAACACTGAAGCTTTCTTT. Its protein product is CASSYGQNTEAFF.

The V and J genes are TRBV5-5 and TRBJ1-2, with D tentatively TRBD1 (6 bases). The CDR3 is 15 amino acids. The germline V gene has CDR1 SGHKS and CDR2 YYEKEE (reference sequence). V lost 6 bases to trimming and J lost 4 bases, with 19 bases between them. The CDR3 bases are TGTGCCAGCAACCCCTCGGGGGGCGCGATCTATGGCTACACCTTC. Translated: CASNPSGGAIYGYTF.

The V gene is TRBV28, the J gene TRBJ1-2; perhaps TRBD1 as D (5 bases). V was shortened by 1 base and J by 6 bases, with 12 bases between the two germline ends. This CDR3 has 14 amino acids. The germline V gene has CDR1 MDHEN and CDR2 SYDVKM. CDR3 sequence reads: CASSLLGQGDGYTF. The CDR3, as DNA: TGTGCCAGCAGTTTATTAGGGCAGGGAGATGGCTACACCTTC.

This rearrangement joins TRBV6-5 to TRBJ2-7, with D possibly being TRBD1 (6 bases). CDR3 size: 14 residues. The germline V and J ends were trimmed by 6 bases and 4 bases, with 16 bases remaining between them. Germline V gene sequence: CDR1 MNHEY, CDR2 SVGAGI. For the CDR3, the DNA is TGTGCCAGCAGCGCAGGGGTCCTCCGTTACGAGCAGTACTTC. Translated: CASSAGVLRYEQYF.

The rearrangement links TRBV6-5 to TRBJ1-2, with D hard to call. The CDR3 is 14 residues long. Per germline, CDR1 MNHEY and CDR2 SVGAGI. V lost 5 bases to trimming and J lost 4 bases, with 14 bases between them. CDR3 bases: TGTGCCAGCAGTCCCTCAGAGGGCACCTATGGCTACACCTTC. It is translated as CASSPSEGTYGYTF.

The chain employs TRBV27 and TRBJ2-3; D call uncertain. V lost 2 bases, J lost 5 bases, and 8 bases lay in between. CDR3 length: 13 amino acids. The germline CDR1 and CDR2 sequences are MNHEY and SMNVEV (reference sequence). CDR3 protein: CASSLLSRDTQYF. The CDR3 region has the DNA TGTGCCAGCAGTTTACTCTCAAGAGATACGCAGTATTTT.

This clone was observed a single time. Being one base from a much bigger clone, this may be a read error. Other nucleotide sequences from this sample produce the same CDR3. This chain connects TRBV6-6 to TRBJ1-1, with D possibly TRBD1 on 5 matching bases. Trimming cost V 2 bases and J 1 base, with 5 bases left between them. In germline, CDR1 is MNHNY, CDR2 SVGAGI (reference sequence). The CDR3 length is 13 residues. CDR3 coding DNA: TGTGCCAGCAGTTACGGACAGAACACTGAAGCTTTCTTT. It yields the protein CASSYGQNTEAFF.

The rearrangement links TRBV30 to TRBJ2-7; 7 bases match TRBD1. Germline lookup yields CDR1 GTSNPN and CDR2 SVGIG (reference sequence). This CDR3 has 14 residues. Losses at the gene ends were 4 bases for V and 7 bases for J; bases not matched to a gene: 13. For the CDR3, the DNA is TGTGCCTGGAACAGATTACTAACAGGGGTGGAGCAGTACTTC. This codes for CAWNRLLTGVEQYF.

The CDR3 is CASSHRYGTGEDTIYF. The CDR3 nucleotides are TGCGCCAGCAGCCACCGATATGGGACAGGGGAGGACACCATATATTTT. V gene TRBV4-1 combines with J gene TRBJ1-3; 10 bases fit TRBD1. J gave up 8 bases and V 3 bases, and 10 bases lay outside the gene matches. The CDR3 spans 16 residues. CDR1 and CDR2 (germline): MGHRA, YSYEKL.

The J gene is TRBJ1-4, the V gene TRBV5-5; TRBD1 is a possible D gene (6 bases). Germline V gene lookup returns CDR1 SGHKS and CDR2 YYEKEE (reference sequence). The length of the CDR3 is 16 residues. Trimming cost V 0 bases and J 2 bases, with 11 bases left between them. The CDR3 loop reads CASSLEGGWTNEKLFF. CDR3 in DNA: TGTGCCAGCAGCTTGGAGGGGGGATGGACTAATGAAAAACTGTTTTTT.